A selection of T cell receptor beta chains follows, all from one sample in a study of early T cells in non-severe SARS-CoV-2 infection. TCRdb itself ran the 5' RACE reads through MiXCR, one entry per CDR3 protein. Among roughly 40,000 distinct CDR3 sequences listed, approximately 4% were seen once. Material for sequencing was whole blood. Receptor source: an adult who was a healthcare worker with PCR-confirmed SARS-CoV-2 infection or an uninfected control (not recorded which). The CDR3 runs from the conserved cysteine through the conserved F or W. D genes are given only for firm matches. Expanded clones get a size class; other rows say once, few or many, or leave the size out.

v_call	d_call	clone_size	j_call	cdr3_nt	cdr3_aa
TRBV6-6	-	many	TRBJ2-1	TGTGCCAGCTTCCGGGGGGCCCCCGCCGGGAATGAGCAGTTCTTC	CASFRGAPAGNEQFF
TRBV5-6	-	many	TRBJ2-7	TGTGCCAGCAGCTTGGGGGTCATCTACGAGCAGTACTTC	CASSLGVIYEQYF
TRBV29-1	-	-	TRBJ2-5	TGCAGCGTTGAAGACCAATCCTATCCGCGGGAGACCCAGTACTTC	CSVEDQSYPRETQYF
TRBV6-1	TRBD2	many	TRBJ2-3	TGTGCCAGCAGACTTGGACTAGCGGCTAGCACAGATACGCAGTATTTT	CASRLGLAASTDTQYF
TRBV7-6	-	few	TRBJ2-3	TGTGCCAGCAGCTTAGGTGGGAATACGCAGTATTTT	CASSLGGNTQYF
TRBV2	-	-	TRBJ2-3	TGTGCCAGCAACCCCAGGGACTGGAATCTAGCAGATACGCAGTATTTT	CASNPRDWNLADTQYF
TRBV11-2	-	many	TRBJ1-5	TGTGCCAGCAGCCTGGGAGGTCTAGGGGTTAGCAATCAGCCCCAGCATTTT	CASSLGGLGVSNQPQHF
TRBV6-4	-	many	TRBJ2-3	TGTGCCAGCAGTCGACAGGGAGGGACAGATACGCAGTATTTT	CASSRQGGTDTQYF
TRBV7-6	-	many	TRBJ2-1	TGTGCCAGCACCTTAAATCCCGGCCCCTACAATGAGCAGTTCTTC	CASTLNPGPYNEQFF
TRBV27	TRBD2	many	TRBJ2-1	TGTGCCAGCAGTTGGCAACTAGCGGGAGTGCTGGGTGAGCAGTTCTTC	CASSWQLAGVLGEQFF
TRBV5-1	-	many	TRBJ2-7	TGCGCCAGCAGCTTGGGCCCAGGGGACCTCTACGAGCAGTACTTC	CASSLGPGDLYEQYF
TRBV20-1	TRBD2	many	TRBJ2-7	TGCAGTGCTTTAACGACCGGGACTAGCGGGAGCTACGAGCAGTACTTC	CSALTTGTSGSYEQYF
TRBV10-3	TRBD1	-	TRBJ2-3	TGTGCCATCAGCCGACAGGGGGAAGCAGATACGCAGTATTTT	CAISRQGEADTQYF
TRBV7-9	-	-	TRBJ2-7	TGTGCCAGCAGCTTATCAGGGGTACTCTCCTACGAGCAGTACTTC	CASSLSGVLSYEQYF
TRBV12-3/TRBV12-4	TRBD2	many	TRBJ2-3	TGTGCCAGCAGTTTAGGTGGACTAGCGGGAAGCAGAGATACGCAGTATTTT	CASSLGGLAGSRDTQYF
TRBV6-2/TRBV6-3	-	many	TRBJ2-7	TGTGCCAGCACCCAACCCCCCAGGGGCTACGAGCAGTACTTC	CASTQPPRGYEQYF
TRBV4-1	TRBD2	many	TRBJ2-1	TGCGCCAGCAGCCAAGGCCCTCGGCCTAGCGGGAGGTTGGTTGAGCAGTTCTTC	CASSQGPRPSGRLVEQFF
TRBV5-1	-	-	TRBJ2-7	TGCGCCAGCAGCTCCGGCGCGGGGCAGTTAGTCTACGAGCAGTACTTC	CASSSGAGQLVYEQYF
TRBV7-6	-	-	TRBJ2-3	TGTGCCAGCAGCTTGGGGACCACCCTAGATACGCAGTATTTT	CASSLGTTLDTQYF
TRBV12-3/TRBV12-4	TRBD1	many	TRBJ2-1	TGTGCCAGCAGTCCCAGACAGGGGCTGGATGAGCAGTTCTTC	CASSPRQGLDEQFF
TRBV11-2	-	once	TRBJ2-7	TGTGCCAGCAGCTTAGTCAACTACGAGCAGTACTTC	CASSLVNYEQYF
TRBV20-1	-	-	TRBJ2-7	TGCAGTGCTAGAGCCTCACACGAGCAGTACTTC	CSARASHEQYF
TRBV27	TRBD1	many	TRBJ1-6	TGTGCCAGCAGCCCTGACAGGGATTCCTATAATTCACCCCTCCACTTT	CASSPDRDSYNSPLHF
TRBV7-2	-	many	TRBJ2-3	TGTGCCAGCAGCCCCCAGGCAGGGGATGGGTCAGATACGCAGTATTTT	CASSPQAGDGSDTQYF
TRBV9	-	many	TRBJ1-5	TGTGCCAGCAGCCAGCGGAATGGGCGAGATAGCAATCAGCCCCAGCATTTT	CASSQRNGRDSNQPQHF
TRBV5-4	-	many	TRBJ1-6	TGTGCCAGCAGCCTAGGAGGAATTGGTAATTCACCCCTCCACTTT	CASSLGGIGNSPLHF
TRBV20-1	-	many	TRBJ2-2	TGCAGTGCTAGGGCGTCAGGGGTATCGAACACCGGGGAGCTGTTTTTT	CSARASGVSNTGELFF
TRBV9	TRBD2	many	TRBJ2-3	TGTGCCAGCAGCGCCGGGACTAGCGGGAAGGGAGATACGCAGTATTTT	CASSAGTSGKGDTQYF
TRBV29-1	TRBD1	many	TRBJ2-5	TGCAGCGCAAGACAGGGGGCTGGTGAGACCCAGTACTTC	CSARQGAGETQYF
TRBV27	TRBD2	many	TRBJ2-1	TGTGCCAGCAGTTTAGGGCCGGATAGCGGGCACTACAATGAGCAGTTCTTC	CASSLGPDSGHYNEQFF
TRBV19	TRBD1	many	TRBJ1-5	TGTGCCAGTAGGGGGGACAGGGACCGTCAGCCCCAGCATTTT	CASRGDRDRQPQHF
TRBV6-6	-	few	TRBJ2-2	TGTGCCAGCAGTAGCCAGGGAATAGGGTACACCGGGGAGCTGTTTTTT	CASSSQGIGYTGELFF
TRBV7-9	TRBD1	-	TRBJ2-4	TGTGCCAGCAGCTTAGCGCAGGGGGCGAAAAACATTCAGTACTTC	CASSLAQGAKNIQYF
TRBV19	-	many	TRBJ1-5	TGTGCCAGTAGGGCAGATCGGAGCGGCAATCAGCCCCAGCATTTT	CASRADRSGNQPQHF
TRBV6-5	-	many	TRBJ1-1	TGTGCCAGCAGTTACTCTATCCCGGGAGGGGCTGAAGCTTTCTTT	CASSYSIPGGAEAFF
TRBV15	-	many	TRBJ2-7	TGTGCCACCAGCAGAGAGGTGAAGGGCTACGAGCAGTACTTC	CATSREVKGYEQYF
TRBV19	TRBD1	many	TRBJ1-1	TGTGCCAGTAGTATCCACCAGGGGGGCGCTGAAGCTTTCTTT	CASSIHQGGAEAFF
TRBV27	-	many	TRBJ2-5	TGTGCCAGCAGTTCAGAGGGACTTTACCAAGAGACCCAGTACTTC	CASSSEGLYQETQYF
TRBV12-5	-	many	TRBJ2-1	TGTGCTAGTGGTCCCAGACTGGAGCAGTTCTTC	CASGPRLEQFF
TRBV4-2	-	many	TRBJ2-3	TGTGCCAGCAGCCAAGGTACCACAGGCACAGATACGCAGTATTTT	CASSQGTTGTDTQYF
TRBV7-2	-	many	TRBJ1-3	TGTGCCAGCAGCTTCAGAAGTGCGGACACCATATATTTT	CASSFRSADTIYF
TRBV28	-	many	TRBJ1-5	TGTGCCAGCAGGAGCCCTTCCACAGGGTTTGGGGGTCAGCCCCAGCATTTT	CASRSPSTGFGGQPQHF
TRBV5-1	-	many	TRBJ2-3	TGCGCCAGCAGCGGGGGGTTCACAGATACGCAGTATTTT	CASSGGFTDTQYF
TRBV5-5	TRBD1	many	TRBJ2-3	TGTGCCAGCAGCTTGTGGATTTCAGGACAGGGGGAATCAGATACGCAGTATTTT	CASSLWISGQGESDTQYF
TRBV11-2	-	many	TRBJ2-2	TGTGCCAGCAGCTTACAACGCGACACCGGGGAGCTGTTTTTT	CASSLQRDTGELFF
TRBV30	TRBD1	many	TRBJ1-4	TGTGCCTGGAGGCTGACAGGGGGCGTTGAAAAACTGTTTTTT	CAWRLTGGVEKLFF